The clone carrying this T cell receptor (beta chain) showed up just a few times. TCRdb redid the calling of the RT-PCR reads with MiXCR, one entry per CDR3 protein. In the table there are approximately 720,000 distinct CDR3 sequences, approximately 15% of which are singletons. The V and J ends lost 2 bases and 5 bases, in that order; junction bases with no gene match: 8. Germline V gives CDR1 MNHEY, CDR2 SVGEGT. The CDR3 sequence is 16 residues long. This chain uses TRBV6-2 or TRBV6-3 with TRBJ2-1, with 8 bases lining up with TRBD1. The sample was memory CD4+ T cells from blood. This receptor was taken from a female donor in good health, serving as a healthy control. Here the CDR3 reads CASSYRPGQVHNEQFF. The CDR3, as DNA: TGTGCCAGCAGTTACCGCCCGGGACAGGTTCACAATGAGCAGTTCTTC.